The source of this T cell receptor (beta chain) is a study of CD8+ T cells in alopecia areata. Study results and caveats: Association of baseline CD8+ expansion with response is uncertain owing to one nonresponder. Lesional scalp, especially alopecia totalis/universalis, showed higher clonality than normal scalp.

The sample holds a few counts of this clone. Its antigen is still unknown. cDNA prepared by RNA extraction and subsequent reverse transcription served as the template for sequencing. Sequenced by immunoSEQ multiplex PCR; TCRdb stores in-frame clones only, minus some. Of 150,000 to 200,000 clones listed, less than 70% are singletons. Documented treatment: oral pan-JAK inhibitor, 5-10 mg twice daily. Here the sequenced sample was CD4+ T cells sorted from blood, taken at week 4, from a patient treated with tofacitinib. The TCR was taken from a human donor with alopecia areata.

The CDR3 reads CASSLSELDNSPLHF. CDR3 bases: TGTGCCAGCAGCTTAAGTGAATTGGATAATTCACCCCTCCACTTT. The chain is built from TRBV7-2 and TRBJ1-6, with D uncertain. In germline, CDR1 is SGHTA, CDR2 FQGNSA. The CDR3 spans 15 residues. The V end lost 2 bases, the J end lost 5 bases, and 10 bases lay between the germline ends.